Following are 27 T cell receptor beta chains from one sample sequenced in a study of identical twins. TCRdb processed the 5' RACE reads anew with MiXCR; each CDR3 protein has one entry. The sample contains about 660,000 distinct CDR3 sequences, 8.5% to 9% of which appear only once. The sample also formed part of further work on yellow fever vaccine responses in identical twins.

Sequenced sample: PBMCs. These receptors all stem from a woman aged 18 to 35 in good health.

This sequence joins TRBV12-3 or TRBV12-4 and TRBJ2-1; 9 bases are shared with TRBD2. J lost 9 bases, V lost 3 bases, and 6 bases had no gene match. CDR3 length: 14 residues. Written as DNA, the CDR3 is TGTGCCAGCAGTTTGTCTCTAGCGGGACGTGAGCAGTTCTTC. This codes for CASSLSLAGREQFF.

The chain uses TRBV20-1 and TRBJ2-7, with 8 bases that match TRBD1. With V trimmed by 0 bases and J by 6 bases, 7 bases remained unmatched. The CDR3 loop spans 14 amino acids. Germline V gives CDR1 DFQATT, CDR2 SNEGSKA (reference sequence). In DNA, the CDR3 is TGCAGTGCTAGAGATCCCGGACAGGGCGTCGAGCAGTACTTC. As protein: CSARDPGQGVEQYF.

This clonotype was recorded a few times. The V and J genes are TRBV20-1 and TRBJ2-7, with 7 nucleotides matching TRBD2. CDR3 length equals 14 residues. Per germline, CDR1 DFQATT and CDR2 SNEGSKA (reference sequence). Losses at the gene ends were 6 bases for V and 5 bases for J; bases not matched to a gene: 13. As DNA, the CDR3 is TGCAGTGCCTGGCTGATGGGGAGGGCCCACGAGCAGTACTTC. Protein: CSAWLMGRAHEQYF.

The J gene is TRBJ2-7, the V gene TRBV2; no definite D call. CDR3 size: 13 residues. Germline V gene lookup returns CDR1 SNHLY and CDR2 FYNNEI. Trimming cost V 7 bases and J 4 bases, with 14 bases left between them. Here the CDR3 DNA reads TGTGCCAGCATCCGGAATGGACGGTACGAGCAGTACTTC. Amino acid sequence: CASIRNGRYEQYF. The full variable domain, in which reference TRBV2 and TRBJ2-7 provide the parts outside the CDR3, is EPEVTQTPSHQVTQMGQEVILRCVPISNHLYFYWYRQILGQKVEFLVSFYNNEISEKSEIFDDQFSVERPDGSNFTLKIRSTKLEDSAMYFCASIRNGRYEQYFGPGTRLTVT.

The rearrangement joins TRBV7-9 to TRBJ2-1, with 7 bases aligning to TRBD2. The CDR3 sequence is 16 residues long. Looked up from germline, CDR1 is SEHNR and CDR2 is FQNEAQ (reference sequence). The trim removed 5 bases at V and 1 base at J, leaving 8 bases unmatched. The CDR3 DNA follows: TGTGCCAGCAGCCTAACCGGGGGGAATTCCTACAATGAGCAGTTCTTC. Amino acids: CASSLTGGNSYNEQFF.

CDR3 in amino acids: CASTLTTGVGFF. Here the CDR3 DNA reads TGTGCCAGCACCTTAACCACTGGCGTGGGGTTCTTC. The chain joins TRBV28 to TRBJ2-1, with D unresolved. Trimming left V 7 bases short and J 15 bases short, with 19 bases between. Germline V gene sequence: CDR1 MDHEN, CDR2 SYDVKM. The length of the CDR3 is 12 residues.

In its sample, this clonotype was seen a few times. This chain's CDR3 is CASSYSGPKAFF. The CDR3 coding sequence is TGTGCCAGCAGTTACTCAGGTCCGAAAGCTTTCTTT. The chain couples TRBV6-6 to TRBJ1-1, with D uncertain. Trimming removed 0 bases from V and 9 bases from J, with 8 bases in between. CDR1 and CDR2 from the germline V gene are MNHNY and SVGAGI (reference sequence). This CDR3 contains 12 residues.

With regard to this clonotype: Compared with germline, one end of the junction differs, possibly owing to a read error. The gene calls are TRBV7-9 and TRBJ2-5, with 8 bases that match TRBD1. Looked up from germline, CDR1 is SEHNR and CDR2 is FQNEAQ (reference sequence). The CDR3 extends over 15 amino acids. Here the CDR3 reads CASSLAGQVGETQNF. The DNA of the CDR3 is TGTGCCAGCAGCTTAGCGGGACAGGTAGGAGAGACCCAGAACTTC.

The sample holds a few counts of this clonotype. The V and J genes are TRBV29-1 and TRBJ2-1; 13 bases map to TRBD2. The V segment lost 7 bases and the J segment 3 bases; nucleotides outside the gene matches: 3. The CDR3 covers 14 residues. CDR1 is SQVTM, CDR2 ANQGSEA, per germline. The CDR3 region is CSAGTSGNYNEQFF. CDR3 sequence (DNA): TGCAGCGCGGGGACTAGCGGGAACTACAATGAGCAGTTCTTC.

In DNA form, the CDR3 reads TGTGCCAGCAGCTGGTCTAGCGGGGTCCCGACAGATACGCAGTATTTT. This encodes CASSWSSGVPTDTQYF. The chain couples TRBV7-3 to TRBJ2-3; TRBD2 aligns across 9 bases. The germline V gene encodes CDR1 SGHTA and CDR2 FQGTGA. Unmatched junction bases numbered 8, after V lost 4 bases and J lost 3 bases. The CDR3 is 16 residues long.

There are many counts of this clonotype. This sequence joins TRBV15 and TRBJ2-3; D uncertain. Trimming stripped 4 bases from V and 4 bases from J, with 9 bases between. The CDR3 has 13 amino acids. The germline CDR1 and CDR2 sequences are LNHNV and YYDKDF (reference sequence). CDR3 sequence (DNA): TGTGCCACCAGCAACCTTCTAGCAGATACGCAGTATTTT. This encodes CATSNLLADTQYF.

This clonotype appeared many times. This sequence joins TRBV3-1 and TRBJ2-1; D remains ambiguous. Germline V gene sequence: CDR1 LGHDT, CDR2 YNNKEL (reference sequence). V lost 4 bases and J 5 bases, leaving 3 bases between the germline ends. CDR3 length: 11 amino acids. CDR3 loop: CASSRNNEQFF. The CDR3 bases are TGTGCCAGCAGCCGGAACAATGAGCAGTTCTTC.

The rearrangement joins TRBV10-1 to TRBJ2-3, with D unresolved. The germline CDR1 and CDR2 sequences are WNHNN and SYGVQD (reference sequence). The length of the CDR3 is 14 residues. The germline V and J ends were trimmed by 2 bases and 4 bases, with 10 bases remaining between them. The CDR3 sequence is CASSERVGPDTQYF. CDR3 nucleotides: TGCGCCAGCAGTGAGCGTGTTGGGCCAGATACGCAGTATTTT.

The gene calls are TRBV20-1 and TRBJ2-3, with D perhaps TRBD2 (5 bases). The CDR3 runs 15 residues. Per germline, CDR1 DFQATT and CDR2 SNEGSKA (reference sequence). V was clipped by 0 bases and J by 0 bases, with 10 bases between them. This chain's CDR3 is CSARDIGGSTDTQYF. The DNA for the CDR3 is TGCAGTGCTAGAGATATCGGCGGGAGCACAGATACGCAGTATTTT.

There are many counts of this clonotype. This chain links TRBV12-3 or TRBV12-4 with TRBJ2-1, with D hard to call. The CDR3 is 11 residues long. V gave up 6 bases and J gave up 8 bases, with 8 bases separating them. In DNA form, the CDR3 reads TGTGCCAGCAGCCCTTTCGATGAGCAGTTCTTC. Encoded protein: CASSPFDEQFF.

The chain has TRBV5-1 and TRBJ2-1; weak D call: TRBD2 (7 bases). V gave up 4 bases and J gave up 1 base, with 15 bases separating them. This CDR3 has 16 amino acids. Germline CDR1 SGHRS, CDR2 YFSETQ. The CDR3 DNA reads as TGCGCCAGCAGCCCTGGCGGGGGCCTTTCCTACAATGAGCAGTTCTTC. Translating gives CASSPGGGLSYNEQFF.

The genes are TRBV29-1 and TRBJ2-2; 10 bases fit TRBD1. This CDR3 has 14 residues. The V and J ends lost 7 bases and 0 bases, in that order; junction bases with no gene match: 2. CDR1 and CDR2 from the germline V gene are SQVTM and ANQGSEA. CDR3 coding DNA: TGCAGCGGGGGGACAGGGGCGAACACCGGGGAGCTGTTTTTT. Its protein is CSGGTGANTGELFF.

This clonotype came up a few times. The rearrangement joins TRBV6-1 to TRBJ2-2; D is uncertain. The CDR3 has 15 amino acids. The ends were cut back, 2 bases at V and 7 bases at J, with 14 bases in the middle. Germline loops: CDR1 MNHNS, CDR2 SASEGT. CDR3: CASSETLLRGGELFF. As DNA, the CDR3 is TGTGCCAGCAGTGAAACTCTCCTAAGAGGCGGGGAGCTGTTTTTT.

This clonotype was counted many times. This chain uses TRBV5-6 with TRBJ2-2; 9 positions match TRBD2. V lost 3 bases and J lost 5; bases outside the gene matches: 8. Germline CDR1 SGHDT, CDR2 YYEEEE. The CDR3 has 16 amino acids. The CDR3, as DNA: TGTGCCAGCAGCTCCCGGGAAGCGGGAGGAACCGGGGAGCTGTTTTTT. Translating gives CASSSREAGGTGELFF.

The rearrangement joins TRBV5-1 to TRBJ2-7; D is unclear. The length of the CDR3 is 14 residues. The V end lost 0 bases, the J end lost 4 bases, and 11 bases lay between the germline ends. Germline V lookup: CDR1 SGHRS, CDR2 YFSETQ. The CDR3 protein is CASSLEQTSYEQYF. The CDR3, as DNA: TGCGCCAGCAGCTTGGAGCAGACCTCGTACGAGCAGTACTTC.

This chain connects TRBV5-1 to TRBJ2-2; D may be TRBD1 (6 bases). CDR3 size: 14 residues. Germline V gene lookup returns CDR1 SGHRS and CDR2 YFSETQ. Trimming left V 2 bases short and J 5 bases short, with 10 bases between. The CDR3 protein is CASSLQGLTGELFF. The CDR3 DNA reads TGCGCCAGCAGCTTACAGGGTTTAACCGGGGAGCTGTTTTTT.

This clonotype was seen a handful of times. This rearrangement joins TRBV12-3 or TRBV12-4 to TRBJ2-7; TRBD1 matches 7 bases. The CDR3 runs to 14 residues. Trimming took 5 bases from V and 4 from J; bases not matched to a gene: 8. As DNA, the CDR3 is TGTGCCAGCAGTCTACCGGGACAGCCTTACGAGCAGTACTTC. Translation: CASSLPGQPYEQYF.

The chain carries TRBV27 and TRBJ2-2; 15 bases agree with TRBD2. The ends lost 6 bases at V and 4 bases at J; junction bases unmatched: 6. The CDR3 is 17 amino acids. In germline, CDR1 is MNHEY, CDR2 SMNVEV (reference sequence). The CDR3 sequence is CASSGLAGGYSTGELFF. Written as DNA, the CDR3 is TGTGCCAGCAGCGGACTAGCGGGGGGGTATTCCACCGGGGAGCTGTTTTTT.

The J gene is TRBJ2-7, the V gene TRBV5-6; the D gene is possibly TRBD2 (6 bases). V was shortened by 3 bases and J by 0 bases, with 19 bases between the two germline ends. The length of the CDR3 is 17 residues. Germline loops: CDR1 SGHDT, CDR2 YYEEEE. The CDR3 loop reads CASSSRGLAGSSYEQYF. CDR3 nucleotide sequence: TGTGCCAGCAGCTCCCGGGGGTTGGCAGGGAGCTCCTACGAGCAGTACTTC.

V is TRBV18 and J is TRBJ1-2; TRBD1 is a possible D gene (6 bases). Germline V CDR1 and CDR2: KGHSH, LQKENI. V dropped 2 bases and J dropped 1 base, with 11 bases sitting between them. The CDR3 loop spans 15 amino acids. The chain's CDR3 is CASSPEDRINYGYTF. The CDR3 region has the DNA TGTGCCAGCTCACCAGAGGACAGAATTAACTATGGCTACACCTTC.

The rearrangement uses TRBV4-1 and TRBJ2-2; 10 bases map to TRBD2. This CDR3 is built from 18 residues. Per the germline V gene, CDR1 is MGHRA and CDR2 is YSYEKL. The V gene end was trimmed by 0 bases and the J gene end by 4 bases; junction bases not matched to a gene: 8. CDR3 sequence (DNA): TGCGCCAGCAGCCAAGATCGCCTAGCGGGAGCGGGCACCGGGGAGCTGTTTTTT. Amino acids: CASSQDRLAGAGTGELFF.

This clonotype has just a few counts. V usage is TRBV28 and J usage is TRBJ2-3, with a tentative D call TRBD2 (6 bases). Trimming shortened V by 5 bases and J by 10 bases, and 19 bases separated the two germline ends. The CDR3 has 14 amino acids. The V gene's germline CDR1 is MDHEN and CDR2 SYDVKM. The CDR3 sequence is CASSETLRGTPQYF. CDR3 in DNA: TGTGCCAGCAGTGAGACACTCCGGGGGACGCCGCAGTATTTT.